The entry below gives a single TCR beta chain sequence along with its context. No antigen is known for it. The germline V gene has CDR1 SGHVS and CDR2 FQNEAQ. V lost 5 bases to trimming and J lost 6 bases; unmatched junction nucleotides: 12. The CDR3 spans 16 residues. This sample is drawn from a study of identical twins. The study's findings and limits: Cord blood's abundant beta clonotypes had fewer insertions, unlike memory repertoires. In beta out-of-frame sequences, the excess sharing between twins was weaker.

Template switching added a universal primer site, and cDNA bore unique molecular identifiers. TCRdb analysed the 5' RACE reads with MiXCR anew, one entry per CDR3 protein. The sample holds roughly 480,000 distinct CDR3 sequences; 20% to 25% are singletons and the top ten take about 2.9%. This sample was shared with a second study, whose subject was T cells expressing NK-cell markers.

This chain uses TRBV7-8 with TRBJ2-1, with 8 positions matching TRBD2. Sequenced: CD4+ T cells sorted from blood. The TCR originated in a woman aged 18-30 years in good health. The CDR3 bases are TGTGCCAGCAGCCCTGGGCCGGGGGGGGCGGTCAATGAGCAGTTCTTC. It specifies CASSPGPGGAVNEQFF.